This entry is about one T cell receptor (beta chain). Its antigen is unknown. The data belong to a study of early stage breast cancer tumors. At the level of the study: About 80% of the 16 invasive tumors were ER+, PR+ and HER2-. Broader study findings: Compared with adjacent normal breast tissue, tumors showed roughly 2.4-fold greater T cell density and higher clonality. Chain pairing and CD4, CD8 or FOXP3 expression were not captured.

Per the germline V gene, CDR1 is SGHDN and CDR2 is FVKESK. The V gene lost 1 base and the J gene lost 6 bases, with 6 bases spanning the gap. The CDR3 runs to 12 residues. This table comes from immunoSEQ multiplex PCR, and its TCRdb copy is limited to in-frame clones, with some not included. The repertoire holds more than 60,000 clones, 65% to 80% seen once, with 3.5% in the top ten. This sequence originates from a person between 55 and 69 years old with breast cancer. Sequencing was done on a sample of blood. This chain joins TRBV14 and TRBJ2-5; no clear D gene. CDR3 DNA sequence: TGTGCCAGCAGCCAAGTCGACAAGACCCAGTACTTC. This sequence encodes CASSQVDKTQYF.